These 14 T cell receptor beta chains were all obtained from the same sample, sequenced in a study of T cell changes during pregnancy in multiple sclerosis. Only in-frame clones appear in the TCRdb table, and some are missing; sequencing was by immunoSEQ multiplex PCR. The sample yields under 65,000 clones, around nine tenths seen once. The starting material was peripheral blood, obtained in the second trimester of pregnancy. The receptor source for this set is a female donor with multiple sclerosis, enrolled in a pregnancy study.

The chain joins TRBV18 to TRBJ2-7; D possibly corresponds to TRBD1 (5 bases). There are 14 residues in the CDR3. Germline CDR1 KGHSH, CDR2 LQKENI. The V and J ends lost 4 bases and 0 bases respectively, with 10 bases between them. The CDR3 sequence is CASSQTASSYEQYF. CDR3 sequence (DNA): TGTGCCAGCTCACAGACAGCCAGCTCCTACGAGCAGTACTTC.

The genes are TRBV19 and TRBJ2-1; no definite D call. V dropped 3 bases and J dropped 3 bases, with 9 bases sitting between them. The CDR3 sequence is 14 residues long. CDR1 and CDR2 from the germline V gene are LNHDA and SQIVND (reference sequence). CDR3 in amino acids: CASSMSVSYNEQFF. The CDR3 DNA reads as TGTGCCAGTAGTATGAGCGTTAGCTACAATGAGCAGTTCTTC.

Of note for this clone: The sample contains more than one DNA sequence encoding this CDR3. This sequence joins TRBV9 and TRBJ1-1; unclear D gene. Germline assignment: CDR1 SGDLS and CDR2 YYNGEE. This CDR3 region has 13 residues. The V and J ends lost 2 bases and 0 bases respectively, with 5 bases between them. The CDR3 spells CASSVSMNTEAFF. The CDR3 region has the DNA TGTGCCAGCAGCGTGTCAATGAACACTGAAGCTTTCTTT.

This clone has only a few counts. V and J are TRBV19 and TRBJ1-1; D remains ambiguous. CDR3 size: 13 residues. The germline V gene has CDR1 LNHDA and CDR2 SQIVND (reference sequence). Trimming removed 3 bases at V and 2 bases at J, with 7 bases between. CDR3 in amino acids: CASSITPNTEAFF. Written as DNA, the CDR3 is TGTGCCAGTAGTATTACACCTAACACTGAAGCTTTCTTT.

The CDR3 DNA sequence: TGCGCCAGCAGTCCCGGTGATGGCGGGGAGCTGTTTTTT. It translates to CASSPGDGGELFF. The genes are TRBV10-1 and TRBJ2-2; no reliable D call. CDR1 and CDR2 (germline): WNHNN, SYGVQD (reference sequence). Trimming left V 5 bases short and J 7 bases short, with 11 bases between. This CDR3 contains 13 residues.

J is TRBJ1-4 and V is TRBV10-3; 9 bases map to TRBD1. CDR1 and CDR2 (germline): ENHRY, SYGVKD. This CDR3 is built from 17 residues. V lost 4 bases and J lost 3; bases outside the gene matches: 9. The DNA for the CDR3 is TGTGCCATCAGTGGCTCTCCGGGACAGGGACCTAATGAAAAACTGTTTTTT. Its translation: CAISGSPGQGPNEKLFF.

J is TRBJ1-2 and V is TRBV11-2; the D is unclear. Trimming removed 3 bases at V and 3 bases at J, with 8 bases between. This CDR3 contains 13 residues. Germline loops: CDR1 SGHAT, CDR2 FQNNGV. The CDR3 spells CASSFVADYGYTF. Here the CDR3 DNA reads TGTGCCAGCAGCTTTGTGGCAGACTATGGCTACACCTTC.

Concerning this clone: This CDR3 is also generated by other DNA sequences in the sample. The V and J genes are TRBV5-6 and TRBJ2-3; 8 nucleotides line up with TRBD2. The CDR3 sequence is 15 residues long. V lost 2 bases, J lost 0 bases, and 2 bases stayed unmatched. Germline CDR1 is SGHDT and CDR2 is YYEEEE. CDR3 coding DNA: TGTGCCAGCAGCTTTCGGGGGGGAAGCACAGATACGCAGTATTTT. It yields the protein CASSFRGGSTDTQYF.

CDR3 amino acids: CASSDRVSNQPQHF. In DNA form, the CDR3 reads TGTGCCAGCAGTGATCGCGTTAGCAATCAGCCCCAGCATTTT. The chain links TRBV2 to TRBJ1-5; D gene uncertain. The V end lost 3 bases, the J end lost 0 bases, and 6 bases lay between the germline ends. The CDR3 is 14 residues long. Germline CDR1 reads SNHLY; CDR2 reads FYNNEI. The full variable domain, its missing parts supplied by reference TRBV2 and TRBJ1-5, is EPEVTQTPSHQVTQMGQEVILRCVPISNHLYFYWYRQILGQKVEFLVSFYNNEISEKSEIFDDQFSVERPDGSNFTLKIRSTKLEDSAMYFCASSDRVSNQPQHFGDGTRLSIL.

The chain is built from TRBV7-2 and TRBJ1-5; 7 nucleotides match TRBD1. The J segment lost 2 bases and the V segment lost 7 bases, leaving 11 bases of the junction unmatched. Germline V gene sequence: CDR1 SGHTA, CDR2 FQGNSA. CDR3 size: 16 residues. The CDR3 sequence: CASNDNPGTGNQPQHF. CDR3 bases: TGTGCCAGCAATGACAACCCCGGGACAGGCAATCAGCCCCAGCATTTT.

The chain combines TRBV5-1 with TRBJ2-1, with 7 positions matching TRBD2. CDR1 and CDR2 (germline): SGHRS, YFSETQ. The CDR3 is made up of 16 amino acids. The junction had 13 bases not matched to a gene; V was cut back by 0 bases and J by 10 bases. As DNA, the CDR3 is TGCGCCAGCAGCTTGGCCCCTAGCGGAGTGGCAGGAGAGCAGTTCTTC. As protein: CASSLAPSGVAGEQFF.

The chain combines TRBV5-6 with TRBJ1-5; TRBD1 is a possible D gene (5 bases). The CDR3 totals 13 residues. Germline CDR1 SGHDT, CDR2 YYEEEE. Trimming stripped 0 bases from V and 6 bases from J, with 7 bases between. The CDR3 DNA follows: TGTGCCAGCAGCTTGGGGGGGGGTCAGCCCCAGCATTTT. It codes for CASSLGGGQPQHF.

The J gene is TRBJ1-1, the V gene TRBV5-4; 8 bases align to TRBD1. V lost 5 bases, J lost 3 bases, and 12 bases stayed unmatched. Looked up from germline, CDR1 is SGHNT and CDR2 is YYREEE (reference sequence). CDR3 length: 16 residues. The CDR3 protein is CASSPGGGGGDTEAFF. The CDR3 DNA is TGTGCCAGCAGTCCAGGGGGCGGCGGAGGGGACACTGAAGCTTTCTTT.

J is TRBJ2-5 and V is TRBV30; tentative D call: TRBD2 (6 bases). V gave up 3 bases and J gave up 9 bases, with 20 bases separating them. Per the germline V gene, CDR1 is GTSNPN and CDR2 is SVGIG (reference sequence). The CDR3 is 14 amino acids. In DNA, the CDR3 is TGTGCCTGGAGGCCGGGACTCATCGAGGTCGCCCAGTACTTC. It yields the protein CAWRPGLIEVAQYF.